This T cell receptor (beta chain) comes out of a study of Graves' ophthalmopathy and Graves' hyperthyroidism. Scientists amplified the TCR beta CDR3 regions from RNA transcripts. In the first round, RT-PCR was carried out with HTBI primers, and a multiplex PCR formed the second round. MiXCR, run by TCRdb on the multiplex PCR reads, gives a single entry per CDR3 protein. Of 500,000 to 700,000 distinct CDR3 sequences listed, about 20% are singletons. This clonotype was observed many times. The V and J ends lost 3 bases and 6 bases respectively, with 17 bases between them. Germline loops: CDR1 MNHNS, CDR2 SASEGT. CDR3 length: 16 residues.

The sample comprised peripheral blood. The sequence was obtained from a young woman with stable Graves' hyperthyroidism. Some clones in this sample may be carry-over from other donors' samples. This sequence joins TRBV6-1 and TRBJ2-2; D not resolved. This CDR3 reads CASSELPDLEAGELFF. The DNA for the CDR3 is TGTGCCAGCAGTGAGCTACCCGACCTCGAGGCCGGGGAGCTGTTTTTT.